One sample yielded the 28 T cell receptor beta chains listed below, sequenced in a study of OX40 agonist ivuxolimab in advanced cancers. Some clones are missing from TCRdb's copy, which holds only in-frame ones; the method was immunoSEQ multiplex PCR. The sample lists 60,000 to 75,000 clones, 87% occurring once. Material: CD4+ or CD8+ T cells sorted from blood, obtained in a trial of the OX40 agonist ivuxolimab. The source of these receptors is an adult with an advanced solid tumor such as melanoma, head and neck, liver or kidney cancer.

This sequence joins TRBV10-3 and TRBJ2-7; no definite D call. The CDR3 consists of 14 residues. The V gene's germline CDR1 is ENHRY and CDR2 SYGVKD. Trimming cost V 2 bases and J 6 bases, with 14 bases left between them. CDR3 sequence (DNA): TGTGCCATCAGTGAGGGCAGGACCTCATCCGAGCAGTACTTC. It translates to CAISEGRTSSEQYF.

The gene calls are TRBV11-2 and TRBJ2-3; TRBD1 matches at 10 bases. CDR3 length equals 14 residues. Germline V gives CDR1 SGHAT, CDR2 FQNNGV. Trimming cost V 10 bases and J 4 bases; bases outside gene matches: 8. DNA of the CDR3: TGTGCCACCTCTCTGGACAGGGGGTCAGATACGCAGTATTTT. This codes for CATSLDRGSDTQYF.

The rearrangement links TRBV4-3 to TRBJ1-6, with D perhaps matching TRBD1 (6 bases). Per the germline V gene, CDR1 is LGHNA and CDR2 is YSLEER. This CDR3 has 16 amino acids. V was cut by 0 bases and J by 1 base, with 7 bases left in between. CDR3 protein: CASSQEGASYNSPLHF. DNA for the CDR3: TGCGCCAGCAGCCAAGAGGGGGCGTCCTATAATTCACCCCTCCACTTT.

By sample fraction, this clone is medium-sized. This chain links TRBV2 with TRBJ1-5, with D perhaps matching TRBD1 (6 bases). The ends were cut back, 6 bases at V and 2 bases at J, with 14 bases in the middle. CDR1 and CDR2 from the germline V gene are SNHLY and FYNNEI. CDR3 length: 15 amino acids. The CDR3 bases are TGTGCCAGCAGCTGGGACATGTTCGGCAATCAGCCCCAGCATTTT. Protein sequence: CASSWDMFGNQPQHF.

The chain employs TRBV7-9 and TRBJ1-6; 7 bases line up with TRBD1. The CDR3 runs to 15 residues. Germline CDR1 is SEHNR and CDR2 is FQNEAQ (reference sequence). The junction had 9 bases not matched to a gene; V was cut back by 5 bases and J by 8 bases. CDR3 coding DNA: TGTGCCAGCAGCGACCAACAGGGGAGTTATTCACCCCTCCACTTT. This sequence encodes CASSDQQGSYSPLHF.

This clone was recorded a few times. The rearrangement links TRBV7-9 to TRBJ2-7; no clear D. CDR3 size: 11 residues. The V end lost 5 bases, the J end lost 5 bases, and 7 bases lay between the germline ends. Per the germline V gene, CDR1 is SEHNR and CDR2 is FQNEAQ (reference sequence). The CDR3 loop is CASSRYDEQYF. CDR3 in DNA: TGTGCCAGCAGCAGATACGACGAGCAGTACTTC.

In this sample, this clone turned up a few times. This chain connects TRBV6-6 to TRBJ2-2; TRBD1 might be the D (6 bases). Germline assignment: CDR1 MNHNY and CDR2 SVGAGI (reference sequence). This CDR3 is 16 amino acids long. Trimming pared 7 bases from V and 3 bases from J, leaving 18 bases between. The CDR3 coding sequence is TGTGCCAGCACAAGTTCCGACTCAGGGGACACCGGGGAGCTGTTTTTT. Residues: CASTSSDSGDTGELFF.

This chain joins TRBV5-1 and TRBJ2-5, with 11 bases matching TRBD2. J was trimmed by 4 bases and V by 1 base; bases with no gene match: 9. Germline CDR1 and CDR2: SGHRS and YFSETQ. The CDR3 covers 17 residues. This chain's CDR3 is CASSLNLAGGLRETQYF. The CDR3 nucleotides read TGCGCCAGCAGCTTGAATCTAGCGGGGGGTCTTCGAGAGACCCAGTACTTC.

This clone was found a few times. The chain recombines TRBV5-1 with TRBJ1-1, with D hard to call. Germline V CDR1 and CDR2: SGHRS, YFSETQ. Trimming cost V 4 bases and J 3 bases, with 13 bases left between them. This CDR3 is 14 amino acids long. The CDR3 nucleotides are TGCGCCAGCAGCCCCGATTCCCCGGACACTGAAGCTTTCTTT. This gives the protein CASSPDSPDTEAFF.

The DNA for the CDR3 is TGTGCCAGCAGCGTAGGGGTGGGAGGGCCGGCCAAAAACATTCAGTACTTC. It encodes CASSVGVGGPAKNIQYF. The chain recombines TRBV9 with TRBJ2-4, with TRBD2 matching 7 bases. The V gene's germline CDR1 is SGDLS and CDR2 YYNGEE. Trimming removed 0 bases from V and 1 base from J; junction bases left unmatched: 7. The CDR3 consists of 17 residues.

The chain is built from TRBV27 and TRBJ2-2, with 8 bases lining up with TRBD2. Germline-derived CDR1 and CDR2 are MNHEY and SMNVEV (reference sequence). The CDR3 sequence is 17 residues long. Unmatched junction bases numbered 12, after V lost 4 bases and J lost 5 bases. The chain's CDR3 is CASSSIRGLAGTGELFF. The CDR3 bases are TGTGCCAGCAGTTCAATCCGCGGACTAGCAGGGACCGGGGAGCTGTTTTTT.

The chain couples TRBV11-2 to TRBJ1-3; D gene uncertain. The V gene lost 2 bases and the J gene lost 8 bases, with 16 bases spanning the gap. Germline assignment: CDR1 SGHAT and CDR2 FQNNGV. CDR3 size: 15 residues. The CDR3 here is CASSLRGYSSDTIYF. CDR3 DNA: TGTGCCAGCAGCTTACGCGGGTACTCTTCGGACACCATATATTTT.

This chain joins TRBV19 and TRBJ2-6; no definite D call. The V gene lost 7 bases and the J gene lost 0 bases, with 10 bases spanning the gap. The CDR3 totals 15 residues. Germline CDR1 reads LNHDA; CDR2 reads SQIVND (reference sequence). In nucleotides, the CDR3 is TGTGCCAGTAACAGAGCTCTCTCTGGGGCCAACGTCCTGACTTTC. This translates into CASNRALSGANVLTF.

The CDR3 nucleotides are TGTGCCAGCAGCTTAAACCCCCCGACGGGTGGGGCTGGAAACACCATATATTTT. Protein product: CASSLNPPTGGAGNTIYF. The gene calls are TRBV11-3 and TRBJ1-3; no clear D. CDR1 SGHNT and CDR2 YENEEA come from the germline V gene. Trimming took off 2 bases at V and 2 bases at J, with 19 bases between the two ends. This CDR3 spans 18 amino acids.

This CDR3 reads CAWSNPPPGPLSSYEQYF. For the CDR3, the DNA is TGTGCCTGGAGTAACCCCCCACCGGGCCCTCTCAGCTCCTACGAGCAGTACTTC. The chain joins TRBV30 to TRBJ2-7; no reliable D call. From germline, CDR1 is GTSNPN and CDR2 SVGIG (reference sequence). V shed 2 bases and J shed 0 bases, with 23 bases lying between them. This CDR3 contains 18 residues.

The rearrangement joins TRBV30 to TRBJ2-7; 8 nucleotides align to TRBD1. The CDR3 is 13 amino acids. Trimming at V came to 4 bases and at J to 2 bases, leaving 4 bases not matched to a gene. CDR1 is GTSNPN and CDR2 is SVGIG in the germline V gene (reference sequence). CDR3 amino acids: CAWNRGKTYEQYF. The CDR3 bases are TGTGCCTGGAACAGGGGGAAAACCTACGAGCAGTACTTC.

The chain recombines TRBV19 with TRBJ1-5, with a weak D call TRBD1 (6 bases). V dropped 6 bases and J dropped 9 bases, with 18 bases sitting between them. This CDR3 has 14 residues. CDR1 LNHDA and CDR2 SQIVND come from the germline V gene (reference sequence). CDR3 DNA: TGTGCCAGTAGGGAACCAGGGGCCCGGGGGCCCCAGCATTTT. It specifies CASREPGARGPQHF.

The chain combines TRBV9 with TRBJ2-7, with D unclear. Germline assignment: CDR1 SGDLS and CDR2 YYNGEE. Trimming took 0 bases from V and 3 from J, leaving 7 bases between them. CDR3 size: 13 residues. The CDR3 DNA reads TGTGCCAGCAGCGTAGAACCGGGCTACGAGCAGTACTTC. Residues: CASSVEPGYEQYF.

This chain uses TRBV5-5 with TRBJ1-2; D is undetermined. CDR3 size: 14 residues. The germline V gene has CDR1 SGHKS and CDR2 YYEKEE (reference sequence). The V end was cut by 4 bases, the J end by 0 bases, with 10 bases between. In DNA, the CDR3 is TGTGCCAGCAGCACGGGATCAACTAACTATGGCTACACCTTC. This encodes CASSTGSTNYGYTF.

This clone was recorded once. The CDR3 is CASSRADTQYF. The CDR3 nucleotides are TGTGCCAGCAGTAGAGCAGATACGCAGTATTTT. This sequence joins TRBV6-6 and TRBJ2-3; D gene unclear. Trimming took off 5 bases at V and 4 bases at J, with 4 bases between the two ends. Germline V CDR1 and CDR2: MNHNY, SVGAGI (reference sequence). This CDR3 has 11 residues.

The genes are TRBV12-1 and TRBJ2-1; the DNA was not compared with TRBD2, the D call given in the table. TRBV12-1 is designated a pseudogene. This CDR3 spans 16 amino acids. CDR3 in amino acids: CASSSSGAGSYNEQFF. The CDR3 nucleotides read TGTGCCAGCAGCTCCAGCGGGGCCGGCTCCTACAATGAGCAGTTCTTC.

The rearrangement uses TRBV29-1 and TRBJ1-1, with 10 bases lining up with TRBD1. In germline, CDR1 is SQVTM, CDR2 ANQGSEA. The CDR3 consists of 16 residues. After removal of 1 base from V and 4 bases from J, the junction contained 9 bases not matched to a gene. CDR3 protein: CSVEGALDRGATEAFF. The DNA of the CDR3 is TGCAGCGTTGAAGGGGCTCTGGACAGGGGGGCCACTGAAGCTTTCTTT.

Of note for this clone: The same CDR3 also results from other DNA sequences found in this sample. CDR3 DNA sequence: TGCGCCAGCAGCTTCACGGGCACTGAAGCTTTCTTT. Translating it yields CASSFTGTEAFF. The chain joins TRBV5-1 to TRBJ1-1; D is unresolved. There are 12 residues in the CDR3. In germline, CDR1 is SGHRS, CDR2 YFSETQ. V was clipped by 2 bases and J by 4 bases, with 6 bases between them.

This clone occurred once. The chain employs TRBV28 and TRBJ1-1, with a tentative D call TRBD1 (6 bases). CDR3 length: 16 amino acids. Per germline, CDR1 MDHEN and CDR2 SYDVKM. V lost 5 bases, J lost 0 bases, and 16 bases lay in between. DNA for the CDR3: TGTGCCAGCAGTCTACAGGGCGGGTTCATGAACACTGAAGCTTTCTTT. As protein: CASSLQGGFMNTEAFF.

This chain uses TRBV2 with TRBJ2-7, with D possibly matching TRBD2 (6 bases). The V gene's germline CDR1 is SNHLY and CDR2 FYNNEI. V lost 6 bases and J lost 0, with 15 bases in between. The CDR3 sequence is 15 residues long. The CDR3, as DNA: TGTGCCAGCAGATCGGGACTTAGGAGCTCCTACGAGCAGTACTTC. Residues: CASRSGLRSSYEQYF.

In this sample, this clone turned up a few times. The gene calls are TRBV9 and TRBJ1-1; D is unresolved. The CDR3 has 15 amino acids. The germline V gene encodes CDR1 SGDLS and CDR2 YYNGEE. The V end lost 0 bases, the J end lost 6 bases, and 15 bases lay between the germline ends. CDR3 protein: CASSVEGRWAAEAFF. The CDR3 bases are TGTGCCAGCAGCGTAGAAGGGAGGTGGGCAGCTGAAGCTTTCTTT.

The chain employs TRBV5-1 and TRBJ2-5; D may be TRBD2 (6 bases). Germline V gene lookup returns CDR1 SGHRS and CDR2 YFSETQ. Trimming stripped 0 bases from V and 0 bases from J, with 9 bases between. There are 15 residues in the CDR3. CDR3 nucleotide sequence: TGCGCCAGCAGCTTGGTGGGAGGCTACCAAGAGACCCAGTACTTC. Its translation is CASSLVGGYQETQYF.

The rearrangement uses TRBV5-5 and TRBJ1-1; 7 bases agree with TRBD1. J gave up 4 bases and V 0 bases, and 6 bases lay outside the gene matches. This CDR3 is 15 amino acids long. Per the germline V gene, CDR1 is SGHKS and CDR2 is YYEKEE (reference sequence). CDR3 in DNA: TGTGCCAGCAGCTTGGAGGAAGGGGGCTTCACTGAAGCTTTCTTT. The encoded protein is CASSLEEGGFTEAFF. Looking up the rest from reference TRBV5-5 and TRBJ1-1 gives the full variable domain: DAGVTQSPTHLIKTRGQQVTLRCSPISGHKSVSWYQQVLGQGPQFIFQYYEKEERGRGNFPDRFSARQFPNYSSELNVNALLLGDSALYLCASSLEEGGFTEAFFGQGTRLTVV.